Presented here are 22 T cell receptor beta chains from one specimen sequenced in a study of cytomegalovirus exposure and HLA in healthy donors. The PCR used 60 Vbeta and 13 Jbeta primers. Generated by immunoSEQ multiplex PCR, the TCRdb table keeps only in-frame clones and is missing some. The data contain about 190,000 clones, over 75% of them singletons. Source material: PBMCs. These receptor sequences come from a man aged 40-55 years in good health and CMV-seropositive.

The chain carries TRBV27 and TRBJ2-7; tentatively, D is TRBD1 (7 bases). The CDR3 has 13 amino acids. CDR1 and CDR2 (germline): MNHEY, SMNVEV (reference sequence). Trimming pared 6 bases from V and 5 bases from J, leaving 14 bases between. This CDR3 is CASRSGGGHEQYF. In DNA form, the CDR3 reads TGTGCCAGCAGGTCCGGAGGGGGCCACGAGCAGTACTTC.

The chain uses TRBV10-1 and TRBJ2-7; D not resolved. With 0 bases removed from V and 2 bases from J, the gap between germline ends came to 5 bases. The CDR3 loop spans 13 amino acids. The germline V gene encodes CDR1 WNHNN and CDR2 SYGVQD (reference sequence). CDR3: CASSESGTYEQYF. The CDR3 nucleotides are TGCGCCAGCAGTGAGTCTGGCACCTACGAGCAGTACTTC.

The V gene is TRBV4-3, the J gene TRBJ1-2; no clear D gene. The germline V gene has CDR1 LGHNA and CDR2 YSLEER. The CDR3 spans 14 residues. V lost 0 bases and J 5 bases, leaving 10 bases between the germline ends. CDR3 sequence (DNA): TGCGCCAGCAGCCAAGATTCAGGTTCTTATGGCTACACCTTC. This gives the protein CASSQDSGSYGYTF.

J is TRBJ2-4 and V is TRBV12-5, with D possibly being TRBD2 (5 bases). With 3 bases removed from V and 3 bases from J, the gap between germline ends came to 15 bases. Germline CDR1 LGHNT, CDR2 FRNRAP. The CDR3 loop spans 16 amino acids. The CDR3 is CASGFLRGLDKNIQYF. DNA for the CDR3: TGTGCTAGTGGTTTCCTTAGAGGGTTGGACAAAAACATTCAGTACTTC.

The table lists this clone with a few counts. J is TRBJ2-7 and V is TRBV5-1; 10 bases align to TRBD1. Trimming at V came to 4 bases and at J to 6 bases, leaving 7 bases not matched to a gene. The CDR3 has 14 residues. In germline, CDR1 is SGHRS, CDR2 YFSETQ. CDR3 region: CASSPTTGGSEQYF. The CDR3 DNA reads TGCGCCAGCAGCCCAACGACAGGGGGCTCCGAGCAGTACTTC.

A few counts support this clone. The chain uses TRBV28 and TRBJ2-3; maybe TRBD2 (6 bases). V lost 0 bases to trimming and J lost 0 bases, with 10 bases between them. Germline loops: CDR1 MDHEN, CDR2 SYDVKM. The CDR3 totals 16 residues. This CDR3 is CASSLWGGASTDTQYF. Here the CDR3 DNA reads TGTGCCAGCAGTTTATGGGGCGGGGCTAGCACAGATACGCAGTATTTT.

V gene TRBV2 combines with J gene TRBJ2-5; TRBD1 agrees at 8 bases. V dropped 6 bases and J dropped 5; count of bases not matched to a gene: 11. Germline CDR1 is SNHLY and CDR2 is FYNNEI. The CDR3 totals 15 residues. CDR3 amino acids: CASSHRTGGRETQYF. The CDR3 nucleotides are TGTGCCAGCAGCCATAGAACAGGGGGAAGGGAGACCCAGTACTTC.

The chain joins TRBV29-1 to TRBJ2-7, with TRBD1 matching 11 bases. This CDR3 has 13 amino acids. Germline V lookup: CDR1 SQVTM, CDR2 ANQGSEA. The trim removed 7 bases at V and 9 bases at J, leaving 11 bases unmatched. DNA of the CDR3: TGCAGCGCAGGGGACAGGGGGTTACGAGGGCAGTACTTC. Translated, it gives CSAGDRGLRGQYF.

The sample holds a few counts of this clone. The chain links TRBV25-1 to TRBJ2-2; 10 bases agree with TRBD2. Germline loops: CDR1 MGHDK, CDR2 SYGVNS. This CDR3 comprises 18 residues. The J segment lost 6 bases and the V segment lost 4 bases, leaving 14 bases of the junction unmatched. The CDR3 protein is CASSGNSGGRSSPGELFF. The CDR3 DNA reads as TGTGCCAGCAGTGGGAATAGCGGGGGGAGGTCAAGCCCCGGGGAGCTGTTTTTT.

The CDR3 protein is CASSIRTGGDTQYF. CDR3 coding DNA: TGTGCCAGTAGTATCCGGACAGGGGGCGATACGCAGTATTTT. V and J are TRBV19 and TRBJ2-3; 11 nucleotides align to TRBD1. The CDR3 covers 14 residues. In germline, CDR1 is LNHDA, CDR2 SQIVND (reference sequence). Unmatched junction bases numbered 2, after V lost 3 bases and J lost 6 bases.

V usage is TRBV28 and J usage is TRBJ1-1; D possibly corresponds to TRBD1 (5 bases). Germline CDR1 MDHEN, CDR2 SYDVKM. The CDR3 has 14 amino acids. The V end lost 5 bases, the J end lost 3 bases, and 13 bases lay between the germline ends. For the CDR3, the DNA is TGTGCCAGCAGTCCGCCCGGGACTTACACTGAAGCTTTCTTT. It codes for CASSPPGTYTEAFF.

The CDR3 DNA is TGCAGCGTTGGCGGCAGCAGCCGGGATGAGCAGTTCTTC. Translated, it gives CSVGGSSRDEQFF. This chain links TRBV29-1 with TRBJ2-1; no reliable D call. This CDR3 region has 13 residues. Trimming removed 4 bases at V and 8 bases at J, with 15 bases between. Germline CDR1 is SQVTM and CDR2 is ANQGSEA.

A single count supports this clone. The V and J genes are TRBV5-1 and TRBJ2-3; D call uncertain. The CDR3 runs 14 residues. Trimming left V 2 bases short and J 6 bases short, with 13 bases between. Germline V gene sequence: CDR1 SGHRS, CDR2 YFSETQ. The CDR3 spells CASSFTGVSDTQYF. The CDR3 coding sequence is TGCGCCAGCAGCTTTACCGGTGTATCCGATACGCAGTATTTT.

CDR3 in DNA: TGTGCCAGCAGTTTACCTCCACGGGGCAATCAGCCCCAGCATTTT. Residues: CASSLPPRGNQPQHF. The V and J genes are TRBV28 and TRBJ1-5; unclear D gene. V gave up 2 bases and J gave up 2 bases, with 10 bases separating them. From germline, CDR1 is MDHEN and CDR2 SYDVKM. This CDR3 has 15 amino acids.

In this sample, this clone turned up once. The chain uses TRBV5-1 and TRBJ1-2; the D gene is possibly TRBD1 (6 bases). The CDR3 contains 14 residues. Germline CDR1 SGHRS, CDR2 YFSETQ. Trimming stripped 0 bases from V and 5 bases from J, with 11 bases between. CDR3 region: CASSLARGAYGYTF. In DNA form, the CDR3 reads TGCGCCAGCAGCTTGGCCAGGGGCGCGTATGGCTACACCTTC.

The chain links TRBV2 to TRBJ1-6; the D gene is possibly TRBD1 (5 bases). V shed 3 bases and J shed 15 bases, with 6 bases lying between them. This CDR3 spans 10 amino acids. The germline V gene has CDR1 SNHLY and CDR2 FYNNEI. The CDR3, as DNA: TGTGCCAGCAGTGAGGGGCACCTCCACTTT. Residues: CASSEGHLHF.

A remark on this clone: Different DNA sequences within this sample yield the same CDR3. The V and J genes are TRBV29-1 and TRBJ2-3; 7 bases agree with TRBD1. V was clipped by 6 bases and J by 4 bases; unmatched bases: 4. CDR3 length: 12 residues. Per germline, CDR1 SQVTM and CDR2 ANQGSEA. CDR3 nucleotides: TGCAGCGTAGAAACAGGGGCAGATACGCAGTATTTT. Its protein product is CSVETGADTQYF.

This clone was seen only a few times. The chain employs TRBV30 and TRBJ1-3, with D uncertain. The ends were cut back, 7 bases at V and 3 bases at J, with 25 bases in the middle. Germline CDR1 is GTSNPN and CDR2 is SVGIG (reference sequence). This CDR3 is built from 17 residues. The CDR3 spells CASRHAQGLAFGNTIYF. CDR3 bases: TGTGCCTCCCGTCATGCGCAAGGACTTGCTTTTGGAAACACCATATATTTT.

There are a few counts of this clone. This sequence joins TRBV9 and TRBJ2-7; 10 bases match TRBD2. The germline V gene encodes CDR1 SGDLS and CDR2 YYNGEE. The CDR3 sequence is 15 residues long. After removal of 4 bases from V and 2 bases from J, the junction contained 6 bases not matched to a gene. The CDR3 sequence: CASSPRTSGTYEQYF. As DNA, the CDR3 is TGTGCCAGCAGCCCTCGGACTAGCGGAACCTACGAGCAGTACTTC.

The CDR3 DNA is TGTGCCAGCAGCCCCCCTAGCGGGGGGACAGATACGCAGTATTTT. This encodes CASSPPSGGTDTQYF. V gene TRBV4-2 combines with J gene TRBJ2-3; 11 positions match TRBD2. The CDR3 totals 15 residues. From germline, CDR1 is LGHNA and CDR2 YNFKEQ. V gave up 4 bases and J gave up 3 bases; unmatched junction bases: 3.

The chain has TRBV11-3 and TRBJ2-3; 7 bases are shared with TRBD1. Germline assignment: CDR1 SGHNT and CDR2 YENEEA. This CDR3 is 16 amino acids long. The V gene end was trimmed by 5 bases and the J gene end by 1 base; junction bases not matched to a gene: 9. CDR3 coding DNA: TGTGCCAGCAGCCCTAGGGGGCCGGTGGGCACAGATACGCAGTATTTT. Translated, it gives CASSPRGPVGTDTQYF.

The genes are TRBV5-6 and TRBJ1-2; unclear D gene. This CDR3 has 12 residues. Germline V gene data show CDR1 as SGHDT and CDR2 as YYEEEE. V was clipped by 0 bases and J by 5 bases, with 5 bases between them. This CDR3 reads CASSLGLYGYTF. The DNA of the CDR3 is TGTGCCAGCAGCTTGGGACTGTATGGCTACACCTTC.